The 22 T cell receptor beta chains given below trace back to one sample, sequenced in a study of T-cell reconstitution after alpha-beta-depleted transplantation in children. TCRbeta library construction was performed incorporating unique molecular identifiers. TCRdb re-called the PCR reads through MiXCR, storing one row per CDR3 protein. In the table there are about 600,000 distinct CDR3 sequences, 10% to 15% of which are singletons. The sample consisted of PBMCs, mostly from graft donor cells, taken 360 days after TCRalphabeta/CD19-depleted stem cell transplant. Receptors were obtained from a male patient aged 10-17 years who had a stem cell transplant for acute myeloid leukemia, so the T cells may come from the graft donor.

This clonotype was picked up a small number of times. This chain links TRBV25-1 with TRBJ1-2; D is unresolved. This CDR3 is 10 amino acids long. Germline CDR1 and CDR2: MGHDK and SYGVNS. Trimming shortened V by 2 bases and J by 7 bases, and 2 bases separated the two germline ends. The CDR3 nucleotides are TGTGCCAGCAGTGAAATTGGCTACACCTTC. It translates to CASSEIGYTF.

The chain combines TRBV5-6 with TRBJ2-3, with unresolved D. The CDR3 extends over 12 amino acids. V dropped 3 bases and J dropped 5 bases, with 7 bases sitting between them. Germline CDR1 is SGHDT and CDR2 is YYEEEE. CDR3 protein: CASSWWGDTQYF. In DNA, the CDR3 is TGTGCCAGCAGCTGGTGGGGAGATACGCAGTATTTT. Based on the CDR3 plus reference TRBV5-6 and TRBJ2-3, the full variable domain is DAGVTQSPTHLIKTRGQQVTLRCSPKSGHDTVSWYQQALGQGPQFIFQYYEEEERQRGNFPDRFSGHQFPNYSSELNVNALLLGDSALYLCASSWWGDTQYFGPGTRLTVL.

The V and J genes are TRBV27 and TRBJ2-5; D call uncertain. The V gene's germline CDR1 is MNHEY and CDR2 SMNVEV (reference sequence). V was shortened by 8 bases and J by 5 bases, with 21 bases between the two germline ends. The CDR3 is 15 amino acids. The CDR3 sequence: CASSPLRSAGETQYF. The CDR3 region has the DNA TGTGCCAGCTCGCCGCTTCGCTCAGCTGGGGAGACCCAGTACTTC.

This clonotype was seen more than once but under ten times. The gene calls are TRBV20-1 and TRBJ2-1; 9 positions agree with TRBD2. Germline CDR1 is DFQATT and CDR2 is SNEGSKA (reference sequence). Trimming removed 7 bases from V and 6 bases from J; junction bases left unmatched: 7. CDR3 length: 13 residues. For the CDR3, the DNA is TGCAGTGAACAGAGAGCGGGGGGCAATGAGCAGTTCTTC. Amino acid sequence: CSEQRAGGNEQFF.

A few counts support this clonotype. This rearrangement joins TRBV6-2 or TRBV6-3 to TRBJ2-1; TRBD2 agrees at 7 bases. From germline, CDR1 is MNHEY and CDR2 SVGEGT. V was pared by 6 bases and J by 4 bases, with 3 bases of the junction left unmatched. The length of the CDR3 is 13 residues. The CDR3: CASRGLPYNEQFF. CDR3 sequence (DNA): TGTGCCAGCAGGGGACTACCTTACAATGAGCAGTTCTTC.

The chain links TRBV27 to TRBJ2-2; D is tentatively TRBD1 or TRBD2 (6 bases each). V shed 8 bases and J shed 7 bases, with 20 bases lying between them. The CDR3 covers 15 residues. Germline V CDR1 and CDR2: MNHEY, SMNVEV (reference sequence). The CDR3 sequence: CASRSGATPVGELFF. In nucleotides, the CDR3 is TGTGCCAGCCGCTCGGGGGCGACTCCGGTCGGGGAGCTGTTTTTT.

This clonotype has more than one count but fewer than ten. This chain connects TRBV24-1 to TRBJ2-1; 8 positions agree with TRBD2. CDR1 and CDR2 from the germline V gene are KGHDR and SFDVKD. The CDR3 is 18 amino acids. V lost 0 bases to trimming and J lost 0 bases; unmatched junction nucleotides: 6. The CDR3 loop reads CATSDLQRGPSSYNEQFF. The CDR3 DNA reads as TGTGCCACCAGTGATTTGCAGCGGGGGCCGAGCTCCTACAATGAGCAGTTCTTC.

The gene calls are TRBV30 and TRBJ2-5, with TRBD1 matching 7 bases. With V trimmed by 2 bases and J by 2 bases, 5 bases remained unmatched. Germline CDR1 and CDR2: GTSNPN and SVGIG (reference sequence). The CDR3 runs 14 residues. CDR3 nucleotides: TGTGCCTGGAGTCCGGGACAGATTCAAGAGACCCAGTACTTC. Amino acids: CAWSPGQIQETQYF. Full variable domain (outside the CDR3, taken from reference TRBV30 and TRBJ2-5): SQTIHQWPATLVQPVGSPLSLECTVEGTSNPNLYWYRQAAGRGLQLLFYSVGIGQISSEVPQNLSASRPQDRQFILSSKKLLLSDSGFYLCAWSPGQIQETQYFGPGTRLLVL.

This clonotype has just a few counts. The chain joins TRBV15 to TRBJ1-5, with D possibly being TRBD1 (6 bases). Trimming stripped 1 base from V and 0 bases from J, with 22 bases between. The CDR3 contains 20 residues. The germline V gene encodes CDR1 LNHNV and CDR2 YYDKDF (reference sequence). The CDR3 region has the DNA TGTGCCACCAGCAGAGCCTTCGAGGGGGTCCCTGATTATAGCAATCAGCCCCAGCATTTT. Translated, it gives CATSRAFEGVPDYSNQPQHF.

This clonotype was counted ten times or more. The CDR3 sequence: CASSLLGDSGKNIQYF. DNA for the CDR3: TGTGCCAGCAGTTTATTAGGGGATTCGGGCAAAAACATTCAGTACTTC. This sequence joins TRBV28 and TRBJ2-4, with D maybe TRBD1 (5 bases). This CDR3 has 16 residues. V lost 1 base and J 3 bases, leaving 13 bases between the germline ends. CDR1 and CDR2 (germline): MDHEN, SYDVKM.

The chain has TRBV12-3 or TRBV12-4 and TRBJ2-3, with D tentatively TRBD2 (5 bases). The CDR3 spans 13 residues. Trimming left V 7 bases short and J 8 bases short, with 16 bases between. The CDR3 DNA reads TGTGCCAGCACCTTCATCCTCGGAGGTACGCAGTATTTT. It translates to CASTFILGGTQYF.

In this sample, this clonotype turned up a few times. This rearrangement joins TRBV18 to TRBJ2-7; perhaps TRBD2 as D (7 bases). Germline V gene data show CDR1 as KGHSH and CDR2 as LQKENI. The CDR3 extends over 19 amino acids. V was pared by 5 bases and J by 3 bases, with 29 bases between. The CDR3, as DNA: TGTGCCAGCTCAACTACAGGGAAGGGCCTAGCGGCTAACATCTACGAGCAGTACTTC. It yields the protein CASSTTGKGLAANIYEQYF.

This clonotype has only a few counts. J is TRBJ1-5 and V is TRBV15; maybe TRBD1 (5 bases). This CDR3 is built from 13 residues. V gave up 2 bases and J gave up 5 bases, with 7 bases separating them. Germline assignment: CDR1 LNHNV and CDR2 YYDKDF (reference sequence). In DNA, the CDR3 is TGTGCCACCAGCAGACAGGGTGATCAGCCCCAGCATTTT. Translation gives CATSRQGDQPQHF.

This clonotype was counted a few times. This chain uses TRBV29-1 with TRBJ1-1, with D maybe TRBD1 (5 bases). The germline gives CDR1 SQVTM, CDR2 ANQGSEA. Deletions cut 4 bases from V and 7 bases from J, with 16 bases between. The CDR3 is made up of 13 amino acids. The CDR3 region is CSVVLDGGIEAFF. Here the CDR3 DNA reads TGCAGCGTTGTTTTGGACGGGGGGATTGAAGCTTTCTTT. Full variable domain (remainder filled in from reference TRBV29-1 and TRBJ1-1): SAVISQKPSRDICQRGTSLTIQCQVDSQVTMMFWYRQQPGQSLTLIATANQGSEATYESGFVIDKFPISRPNLTFSTLTVSNMSPEDSSIYLCSVVLDGGIEAFFGQGTRLTVV.

The V and J genes are TRBV7-9 and TRBJ1-1, with a weak D call TRBD1 (5 bases). CDR1 and CDR2 from the germline V gene are SEHNR and FQNEAQ (reference sequence). This CDR3 contains 15 residues. V was trimmed by 5 bases and J by 0 bases, leaving 13 bases between them. The CDR3, as DNA: TGTGCCAGCAGCGCCCAGGGTTCAATGAACACTGAAGCTTTCTTT. This sequence encodes CASSAQGSMNTEAFF.

This clonotype came up many times. DNA for the CDR3: TGTGCCAGCAGTATACTGGGCGAGCAGTACTTC. Protein sequence: CASSILGEQYF. This sequence joins TRBV7-2 and TRBJ2-7; no firm D call. The V end lost 6 bases, the J end lost 6 bases, and 9 bases lay between the germline ends. The germline V gene has CDR1 SGHTA and CDR2 FQGNSA. This CDR3 contains 11 residues.

V is TRBV20-1 and J is TRBJ2-5; D is unresolved. There are 13 residues in the CDR3. The V and J ends lost 6 bases and 1 base respectively, with 12 bases between them. From germline, CDR1 is DFQATT and CDR2 SNEGSKA (reference sequence). This chain's CDR3 is CSAGRQLQETQYF. CDR3 coding DNA: TGCAGTGCCGGCCGACAACTCCAAGAGACCCAGTACTTC.

This clonotype was picked up a small number of times. The gene calls are TRBV5-6 and TRBJ2-7; D ambiguous. V lost 4 bases, J lost 9 bases, and 20 bases lay in between. The V gene's germline CDR1 is SGHDT and CDR2 YYEEEE. The CDR3 runs to 14 residues. CDR3 DNA: TGTGCCAGCAGCCCGTTTATCGTTCAGAGCTGGCAGTACTTC. It is translated as CASSPFIVQSWQYF.

To note about this clonotype: A single base separates this from a much larger clone, so it may be a read error. The chain is built from TRBV6-2 or TRBV6-3 and TRBJ2-5; D gene uncertain. CDR1 and CDR2 (germline): MNHEY, SVGEGT. CDR3 length: 17 amino acids. CDR3 amino acids: CAGSYTGGMVVKETQYF. As DNA, the CDR3 is TGTGCCGGCAGTTACACGGGCGGCATGGTTGTGAAAGAGACCCAGTACTTC.

This clonotype was detected a few times. This chain uses TRBV12-5 with TRBJ1-1; a possible D gene is TRBD1 (5 bases). V was trimmed by 1 base and J by 3 bases, leaving 9 bases between them. CDR1 and CDR2 (germline): LGHNT, FRNRAP. The CDR3 extends over 14 amino acids. In nucleotides, the CDR3 is TGTGCTAGTGGTTTGGGGGGACCGGACACTGAAGCTTTCTTT. This sequence encodes CASGLGGPDTEAFF.

The genes are TRBV5-1 and TRBJ2-7; 9 bases line up with TRBD2. This CDR3 has 16 residues. Germline CDR1 reads SGHRS; CDR2 reads YFSETQ. After removal of 3 bases from V and 2 bases from J, the junction contained 9 bases not matched to a gene. CDR3 nucleotides: TGCGCCAGCAGCTCCCCCGGGACTAGCCGACCCTACGAGCAGTACTTC. It codes for CASSSPGTSRPYEQYF.

This clonotype was seen just once. At one end the junction does not follow the germline gene, possibly because of a read error. V usage is TRBV28 and J usage is TRBJ2-7; the match to TRBD1 covers 8 bases. CDR1 MDHEN and CDR2 SYDVKM come from the germline V gene. The CDR3 runs 15 residues. The CDR3 protein is CAISLSQGVTYEQYF. The CDR3 region has the DNA TGTGCCATCAGTTTATCACAGGGGGTAACCTACGAGCAGTACTTC.